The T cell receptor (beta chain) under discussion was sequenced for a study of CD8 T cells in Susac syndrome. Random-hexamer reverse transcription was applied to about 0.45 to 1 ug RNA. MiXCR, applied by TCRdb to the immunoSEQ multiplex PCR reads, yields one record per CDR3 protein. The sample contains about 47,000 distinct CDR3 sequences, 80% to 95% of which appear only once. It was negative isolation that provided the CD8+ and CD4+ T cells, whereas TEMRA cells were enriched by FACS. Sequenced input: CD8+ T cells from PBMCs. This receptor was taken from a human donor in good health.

The CDR3 loop reads CAWSVIGDTEAFF. The CDR3 nucleotides are TGTGCCTGGAGTGTAATAGGGGACACTGAAGCTTTCTTT. J is TRBJ1-1 and V is TRBV30; tentative D call: TRBD1 (5 bases). The CDR3 extends over 13 amino acids. Germline CDR1 is GTSNPN and CDR2 is SVGIG (reference sequence). Trimming took 0 bases from V and 3 from J, leaving 8 bases between them. Complete variable domain (other parts from reference TRBV30 and TRBJ1-1): SQTIHQWPATLVQPVGSPLSLECTVEGTSNPNLYWYRQAAGRGLQLLFYSVGIGQISSEVPQNLSASRPQDRQFILSSKKLLLSDSGFYLCAWSVIGDTEAFFGQGTRLTVV.